The present T cell receptor beta chain was sequenced within a study of T cells in Graves' hyperthyroidism and ophthalmopathy. Study summary: Peripheral blood was secured at the point of initial diagnosis, before any treatment. Study-wide findings and caveats: Within blood appeared most thyroid clonotypes that had expanded above 0.001. A model using 13 V-J features told ophthalmopathy apart from stable hyperthyroidism.

This CDR3 has 17 amino acids. From germline, CDR1 is SGHVS and CDR2 FNYEAQ. J lost 0 bases, V lost 5 bases, and 9 bases had no gene match. Hyperthyroidism patients were newly diagnosed, had disease duration under 2 months, and were aged 18 to 65 years. For this clonotype: Its antigen remains unknown.

It was RNA transcripts that yielded the amplified TCR beta CDR3 regions. With the HTBI primer set, the TCR CDR3 went through a first round of RT-PCR. TCRdb re-derived calls from the multiplex PCR reads in MiXCR, one entry per CDR3 protein. Counted here are hundreds of thousands of distinct CDR3 sequences, 38% occurring once; the ten biggest clones make up approximately 8.7%. What was sequenced was blood. The TCR originated in a young man with Graves' hyperthyroidism. This chain joins TRBV7-6 and TRBJ1-5; the match to TRBD1 covers 8 bases. CDR3 residues: CASSQGDRRYSNQPQHF. CDR3 in DNA: TGTGCCAGCAGCCAGGGGGACAGGAGATATAGCAATCAGCCCCAGCATTTT.